The clone carrying this T cell receptor (beta chain) was detected only a few times. The data originate from a study of blood T cell repertoires in COVID-19. Background on the study: Sites across the United States, Italy and Spain contributed samples from acute and convalescent COVID-19. PBMCs, B-cell-depleted T cells, or T cells were the source of the cDNA or gDNA that made up the material.

As processed by the authors: How many nucleated cells were present was estimated from reference gene primer amplification. Method: immunoSEQ multiplex PCR; TCRdb's copy keeps in-frame clones and lacks some. The V and J calls and clone size come from that table; D and trimming were worked out from the DNA. The sample contains tens of thousands of clones, roughly four fifths of which appear only once. The origin of this receptor is a man aged 60 to 69 with acute or convalescent COVID-19. The source material was peripheral blood.

The CDR3, as DNA: TGTGCCACCAGTGGAACAGGGCCTACCGGGGAGCTGTTTTTT. It specifies CATSGTGPTGELFF. The chain has TRBV24-1 and TRBJ2-2; perhaps TRBD1 as D (6 bases). This CDR3 region has 14 residues. Trimming stripped 5 bases from V and 5 bases from J, with 11 bases between. Germline CDR1 and CDR2: KGHDR and SFDVKD.